The clone carrying this TCR beta chain was counted only a few times. The antigen is undetermined. This may stem from a read error, because a much larger clone lies one nucleotide away. These data belong to a study of tumor-infiltrating lymphocytes in primary liver carcinoma. The wider study: Sample yields, roughly 3.65 to 8 million productive TCRbeta reads, were similar across the tissue types.

Unsorted bulk tissue of about 20-32 mg yielded co-extracted RNA and DNA. By surgical resection, the patients were treated for their primary liver carcinoma. This CDR3 is built from 15 residues. Germline assignment: CDR1 SGHRS and CDR2 YFSETQ. J gave up 8 bases and V 5 bases, and 9 bases lay outside the gene matches. Study outcomes and limitations: Tumors reached a significantly greater top-250-clone fraction than blood did (p = 0.039). Overlap in tumor-adjacent and tumor-blood pairs fell below that of tumor region pairs.

Reverse transcription of roughly 480 ng total RNA with a constant-region primer produced TCR beta cDNA. Three nested multiplex PCR rounds, a slightly modified ARM-PCR method, built the TCR beta libraries. Running 9 to 11 cycles apiece, the first two PCR rounds relied on TRBV1-TRBV30 forward primers together with a C-beta reverse primer. Via MiXCR, TCRdb re-called the multiplex PCR reads, giving one row per CDR3 protein. The table lists about 43,000 distinct CDR3 sequences, about 73% of them singletons, with approximately 19% in the top ten. This TCR derives from a man between 40 and 49 years old with primary liver carcinoma and hepatitis B virus infection. The V and J genes are TRBV5-1 and TRBJ1-4; the match to TRBD1 covers 10 bases. The specimen sequenced was liver tumor tissue from sampling region 2. As for subset: tumor region T2, inferior pole. CDR3 in amino acids: CASRVGQGKGEKLFF. The CDR3 bases are TGCGCCAGCAGGGTGGGACAGGGGAAAGGGGAAAAACTGTTTTTT.